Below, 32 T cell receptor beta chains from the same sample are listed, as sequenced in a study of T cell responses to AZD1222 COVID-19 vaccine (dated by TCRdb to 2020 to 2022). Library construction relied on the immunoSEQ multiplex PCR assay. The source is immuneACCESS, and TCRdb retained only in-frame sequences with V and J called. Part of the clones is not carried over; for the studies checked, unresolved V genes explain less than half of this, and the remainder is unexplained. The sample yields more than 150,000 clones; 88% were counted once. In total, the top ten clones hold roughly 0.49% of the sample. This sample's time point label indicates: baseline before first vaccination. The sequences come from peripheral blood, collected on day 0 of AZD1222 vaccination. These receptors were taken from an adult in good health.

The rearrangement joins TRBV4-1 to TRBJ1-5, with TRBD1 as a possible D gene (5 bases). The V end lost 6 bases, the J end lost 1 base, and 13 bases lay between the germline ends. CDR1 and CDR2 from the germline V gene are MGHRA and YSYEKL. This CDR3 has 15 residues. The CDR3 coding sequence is TGCGCCAGCAGGACAGAGCCCTTGAGCAATCAGCCCCAGCATTTT. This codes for CASRTEPLSNQPQHF.

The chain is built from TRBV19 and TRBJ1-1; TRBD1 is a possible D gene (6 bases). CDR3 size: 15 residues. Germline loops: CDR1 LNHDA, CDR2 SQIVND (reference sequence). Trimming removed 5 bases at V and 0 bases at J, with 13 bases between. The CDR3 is CASSRNRVLNTEAFF. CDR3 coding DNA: TGTGCCAGTAGTCGGAACAGGGTTCTGAACACTGAAGCTTTCTTT.

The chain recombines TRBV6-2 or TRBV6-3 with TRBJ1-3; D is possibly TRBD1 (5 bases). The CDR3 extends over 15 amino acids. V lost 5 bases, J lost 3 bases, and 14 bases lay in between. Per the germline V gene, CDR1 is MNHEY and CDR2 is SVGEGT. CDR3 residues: CASSTGTDYGNTIYF. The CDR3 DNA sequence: TGTGCCAGCAGTACCGGGACGGATTATGGAAACACCATATATTTT.

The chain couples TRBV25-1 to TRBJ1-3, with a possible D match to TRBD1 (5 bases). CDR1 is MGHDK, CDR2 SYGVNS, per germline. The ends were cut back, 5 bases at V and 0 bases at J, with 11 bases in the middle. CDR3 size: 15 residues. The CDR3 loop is CASSPPGISGNTIYF. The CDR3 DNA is TGTGCCAGCAGTCCCCCAGGGATCTCTGGAAACACCATATATTTT.

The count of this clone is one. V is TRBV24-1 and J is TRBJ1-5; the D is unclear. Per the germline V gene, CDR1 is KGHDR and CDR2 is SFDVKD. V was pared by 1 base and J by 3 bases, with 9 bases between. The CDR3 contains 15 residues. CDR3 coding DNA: TGTGCCACCAGTGATTTTGGGCGTTCCAATCAGCCCCAGCATTTT. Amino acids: CATSDFGRSNQPQHF.

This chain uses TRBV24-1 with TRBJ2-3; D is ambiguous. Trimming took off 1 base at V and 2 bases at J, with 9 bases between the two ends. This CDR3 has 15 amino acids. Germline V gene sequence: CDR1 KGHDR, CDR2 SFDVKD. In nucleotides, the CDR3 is TGTGCCACCAGTGATTTTACACAGTCCACAGATACGCAGTATTTT. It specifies CATSDFTQSTDTQYF.

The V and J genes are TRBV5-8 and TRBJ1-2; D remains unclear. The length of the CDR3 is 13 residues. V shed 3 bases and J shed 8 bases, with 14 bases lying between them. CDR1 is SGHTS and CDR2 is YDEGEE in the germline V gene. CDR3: CASSSSRSSGYTF. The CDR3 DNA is TGTGCCAGCAGCTCTAGCCGGTCGTCAGGCTACACCTTC.

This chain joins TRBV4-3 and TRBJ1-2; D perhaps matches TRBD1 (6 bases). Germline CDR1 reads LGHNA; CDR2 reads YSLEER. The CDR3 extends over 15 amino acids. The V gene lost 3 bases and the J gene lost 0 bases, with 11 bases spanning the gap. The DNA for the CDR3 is TGCGCCAGCAGCCATACAGGGAAAACTAACTATGGCTACACCTTC. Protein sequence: CASSHTGKTNYGYTF.

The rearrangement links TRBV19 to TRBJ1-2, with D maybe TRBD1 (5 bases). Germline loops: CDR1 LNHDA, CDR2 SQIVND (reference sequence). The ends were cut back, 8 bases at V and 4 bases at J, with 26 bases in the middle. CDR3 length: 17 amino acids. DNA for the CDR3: TGTGCCAGTGCCCCCATCGACAGTACCCTTTCGGGCTATGGCTACACCTTC. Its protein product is CASAPIDSTLSGYGYTF.

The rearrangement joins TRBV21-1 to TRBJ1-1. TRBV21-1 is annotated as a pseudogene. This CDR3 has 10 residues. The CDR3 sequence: CASLRTEAFF. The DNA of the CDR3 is TGTGCCAGCCTCCGGACTGAAGCTTTCTTT.

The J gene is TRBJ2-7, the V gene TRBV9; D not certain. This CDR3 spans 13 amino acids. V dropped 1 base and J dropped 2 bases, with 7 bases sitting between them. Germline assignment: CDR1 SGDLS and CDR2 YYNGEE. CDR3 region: CASSVSFPYEQYF. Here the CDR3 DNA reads TGTGCCAGCAGCGTAAGCTTCCCCTACGAGCAGTACTTC.

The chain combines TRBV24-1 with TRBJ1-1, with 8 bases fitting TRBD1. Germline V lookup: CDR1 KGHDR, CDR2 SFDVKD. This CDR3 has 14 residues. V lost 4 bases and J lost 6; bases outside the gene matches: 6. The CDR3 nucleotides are TGTGCCACCAGTGAAGGACAGGGAAGGGCTGAAGCTTTCTTT. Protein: CATSEGQGRAEAFF.

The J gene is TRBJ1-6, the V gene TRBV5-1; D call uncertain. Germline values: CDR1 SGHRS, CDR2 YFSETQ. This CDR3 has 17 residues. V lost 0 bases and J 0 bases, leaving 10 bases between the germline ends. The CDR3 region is CASSLEQPSSYNSPLHF. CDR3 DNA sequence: TGCGCCAGCAGCTTGGAACAGCCTAGCTCCTATAATTCACCCCTCCACTTT.

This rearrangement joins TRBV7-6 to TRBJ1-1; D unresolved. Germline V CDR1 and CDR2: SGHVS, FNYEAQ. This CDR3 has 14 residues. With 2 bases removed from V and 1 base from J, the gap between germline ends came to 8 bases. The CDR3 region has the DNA TGTGCCAGCAGCTTACGGGGTACGAACACTGAAGCTTTCTTT. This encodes CASSLRGTNTEAFF.

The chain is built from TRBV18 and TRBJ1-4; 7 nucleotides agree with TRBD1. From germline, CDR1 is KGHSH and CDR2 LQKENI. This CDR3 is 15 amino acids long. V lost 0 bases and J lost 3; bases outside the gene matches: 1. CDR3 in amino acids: CASSPPQGANEKLFF. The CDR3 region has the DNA TGTGCCAGCTCACCACCTCAGGGGGCTAATGAAAAACTGTTTTTT. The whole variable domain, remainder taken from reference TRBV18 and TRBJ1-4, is NAGVMQNPRHLVRRRGQEARLRCSPMKGHSHVYWYRQLPEEGLKFMVYLQKENIIDESGMPKERFSAEFPKEGPSILRIQQVVRGDSAAYFCASSPPQGANEKLFFGSGTQLSVL.

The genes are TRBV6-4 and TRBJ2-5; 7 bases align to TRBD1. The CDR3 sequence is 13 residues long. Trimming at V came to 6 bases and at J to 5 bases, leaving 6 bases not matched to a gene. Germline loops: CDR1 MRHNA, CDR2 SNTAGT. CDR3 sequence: CASSLNRGETQYF. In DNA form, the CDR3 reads TGTGCCAGCAGCCTCAACAGGGGTGAGACCCAGTACTTC.

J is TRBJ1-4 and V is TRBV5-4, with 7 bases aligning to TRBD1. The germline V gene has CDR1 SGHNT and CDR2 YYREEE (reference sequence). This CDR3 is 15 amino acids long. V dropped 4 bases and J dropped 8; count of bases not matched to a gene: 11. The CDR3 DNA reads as TGTGCCAGCAGCCTTAACAGGGGCTTCAGGGAAAAACTGTTTTTT. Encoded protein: CASSLNRGFREKLFF.

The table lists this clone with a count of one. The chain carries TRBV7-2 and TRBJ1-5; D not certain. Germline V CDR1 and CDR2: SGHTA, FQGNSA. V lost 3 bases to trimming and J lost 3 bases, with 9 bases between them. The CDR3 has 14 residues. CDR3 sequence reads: CASSFTADNQPQHF. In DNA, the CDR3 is TGTGCCAGCAGCTTCACCGCCGACAATCAGCCCCAGCATTTT.

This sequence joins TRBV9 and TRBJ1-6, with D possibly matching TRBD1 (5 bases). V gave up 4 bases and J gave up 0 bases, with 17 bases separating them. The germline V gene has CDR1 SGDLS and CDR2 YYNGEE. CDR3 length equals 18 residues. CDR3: CASSPAGRASSYNSPLHF. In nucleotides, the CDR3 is TGTGCCAGCAGCCCCGCGGGGCGGGCGAGCTCCTATAATTCACCCCTCCACTTT.

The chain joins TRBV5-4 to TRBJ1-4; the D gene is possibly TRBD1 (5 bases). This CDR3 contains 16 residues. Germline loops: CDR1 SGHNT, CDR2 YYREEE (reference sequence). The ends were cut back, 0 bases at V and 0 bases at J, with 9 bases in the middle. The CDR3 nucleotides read TGTGCCAGCAGCTTGGGCGGGGACCCAACTAATGAAAAACTGTTTTTT. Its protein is CASSLGGDPTNEKLFF.

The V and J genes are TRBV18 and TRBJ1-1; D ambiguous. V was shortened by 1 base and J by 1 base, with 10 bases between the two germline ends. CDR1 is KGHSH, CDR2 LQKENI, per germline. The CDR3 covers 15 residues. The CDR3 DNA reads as TGTGCCAGCTCACCACGCGGCGTACCGAACACTGAAGCTTTCTTT. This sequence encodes CASSPRGVPNTEAFF. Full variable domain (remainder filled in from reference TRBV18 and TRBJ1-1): NAGVMQNPRHLVRRRGQEARLRCSPMKGHSHVYWYRQLPEEGLKFMVYLQKENIIDESGMPKERFSAEFPKEGPSILRIQQVVRGDSAAYFCASSPRGVPNTEAFFGQGTRLTVV.

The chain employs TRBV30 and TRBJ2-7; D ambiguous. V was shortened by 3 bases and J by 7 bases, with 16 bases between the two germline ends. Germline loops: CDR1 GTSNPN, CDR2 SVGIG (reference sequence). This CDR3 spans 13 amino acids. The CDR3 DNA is TGTGCCTGGAGAGAGAACACCTTCGGGGAGCAGTACTTC. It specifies CAWRENTFGEQYF.

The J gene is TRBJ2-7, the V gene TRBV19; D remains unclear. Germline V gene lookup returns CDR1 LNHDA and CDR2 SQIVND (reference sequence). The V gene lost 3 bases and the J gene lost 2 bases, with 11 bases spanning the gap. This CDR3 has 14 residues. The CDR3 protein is CASSISHLPYEQYF. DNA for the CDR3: TGTGCCAGTAGTATTTCACACCTCCCCTACGAGCAGTACTTC.

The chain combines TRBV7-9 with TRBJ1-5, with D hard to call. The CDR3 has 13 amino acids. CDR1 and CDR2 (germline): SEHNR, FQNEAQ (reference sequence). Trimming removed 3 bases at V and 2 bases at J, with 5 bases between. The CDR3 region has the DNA TGTGCCAGCAGCTTTGCGGGCAATCAGCCCCAGCATTTT. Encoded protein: CASSFAGNQPQHF.

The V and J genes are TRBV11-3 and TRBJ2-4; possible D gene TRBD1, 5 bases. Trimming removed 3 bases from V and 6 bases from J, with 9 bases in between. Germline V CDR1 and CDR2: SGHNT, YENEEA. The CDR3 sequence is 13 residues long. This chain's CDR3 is CASSLGQSNIQYF. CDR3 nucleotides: TGTGCCAGCAGCTTGGGGCAGTCAAACATTCAGTACTTC.

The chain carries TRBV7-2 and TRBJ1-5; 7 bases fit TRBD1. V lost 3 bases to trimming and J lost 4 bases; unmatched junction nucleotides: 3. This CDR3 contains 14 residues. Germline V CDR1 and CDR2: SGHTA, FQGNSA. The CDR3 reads CASSFKQGNQPQHF. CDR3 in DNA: TGTGCCAGCAGCTTTAAACAGGGGAATCAGCCCCAGCATTTT.

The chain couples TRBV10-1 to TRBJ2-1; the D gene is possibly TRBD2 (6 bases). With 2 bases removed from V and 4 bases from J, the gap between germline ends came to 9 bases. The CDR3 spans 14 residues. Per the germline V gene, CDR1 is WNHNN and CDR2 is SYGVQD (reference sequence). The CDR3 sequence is CASSEGTLYNEQFF. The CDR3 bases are TGCGCCAGCAGTGAGGGGACTTTATACAATGAGCAGTTCTTC.

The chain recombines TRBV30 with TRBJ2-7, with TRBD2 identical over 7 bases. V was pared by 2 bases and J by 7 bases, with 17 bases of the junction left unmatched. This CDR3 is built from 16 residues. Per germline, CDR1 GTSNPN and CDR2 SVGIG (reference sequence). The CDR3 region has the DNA TGTGCCTGGAGTTGGAGCCCGGAGGGAGGGCCGGGGGAGCAGTACTTC. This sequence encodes CAWSWSPEGGPGEQYF.

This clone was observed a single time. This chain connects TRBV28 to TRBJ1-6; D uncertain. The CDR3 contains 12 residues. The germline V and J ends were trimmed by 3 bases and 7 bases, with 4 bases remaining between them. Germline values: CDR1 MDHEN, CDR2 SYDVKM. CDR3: CASSFINSPLHF. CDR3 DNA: TGTGCCAGCAGTTTCATCAATTCACCCCTCCACTTT.

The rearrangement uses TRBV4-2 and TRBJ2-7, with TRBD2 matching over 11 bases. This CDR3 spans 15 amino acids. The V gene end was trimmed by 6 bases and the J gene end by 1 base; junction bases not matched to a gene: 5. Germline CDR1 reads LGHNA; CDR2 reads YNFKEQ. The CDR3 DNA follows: TGTGCCAGCAGACCGGGACTAGCGGAGTCCTACGAGCAGTACTTC. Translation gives CASRPGLAESYEQYF.

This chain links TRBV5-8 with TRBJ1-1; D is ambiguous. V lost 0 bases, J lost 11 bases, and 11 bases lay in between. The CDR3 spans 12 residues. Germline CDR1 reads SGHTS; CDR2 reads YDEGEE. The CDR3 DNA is TGTGCCAGCAGCTTGGCGGGTGGGGATGCTTTCTTT. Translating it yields CASSLAGGDAFF. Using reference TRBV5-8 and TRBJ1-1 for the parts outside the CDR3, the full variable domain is EAGVTQSPTHLIKTRGQQATLRCSPISGHTSVYWYQQALGLGLQFLLWYDEGEERNRGNFPPRFSGRQFPNYSSELNVNALELEDSALYLCASSLAGGDAFFGQGTRLTVV.

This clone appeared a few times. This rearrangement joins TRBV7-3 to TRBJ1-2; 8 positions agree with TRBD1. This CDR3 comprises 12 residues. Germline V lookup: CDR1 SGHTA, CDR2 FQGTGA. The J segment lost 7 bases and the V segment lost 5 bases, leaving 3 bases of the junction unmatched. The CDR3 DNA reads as TGTGCCAGCAGCCACACAGGGGGTGGCTACACCTTC. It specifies CASSHTGGGYTF.